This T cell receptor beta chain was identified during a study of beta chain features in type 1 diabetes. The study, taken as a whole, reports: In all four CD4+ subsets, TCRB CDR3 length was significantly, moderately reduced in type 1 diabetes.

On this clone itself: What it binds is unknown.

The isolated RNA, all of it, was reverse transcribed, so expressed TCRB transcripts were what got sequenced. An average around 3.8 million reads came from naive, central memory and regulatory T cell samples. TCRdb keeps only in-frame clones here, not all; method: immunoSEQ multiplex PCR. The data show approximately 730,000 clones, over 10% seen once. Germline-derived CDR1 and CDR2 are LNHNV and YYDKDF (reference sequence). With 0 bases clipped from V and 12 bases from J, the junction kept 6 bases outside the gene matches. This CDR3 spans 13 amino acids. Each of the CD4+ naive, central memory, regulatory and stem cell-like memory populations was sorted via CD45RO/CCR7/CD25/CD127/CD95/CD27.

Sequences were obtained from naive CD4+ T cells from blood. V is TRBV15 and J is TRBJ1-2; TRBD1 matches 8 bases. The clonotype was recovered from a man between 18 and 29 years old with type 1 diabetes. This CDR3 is CATSRDPGQANTF. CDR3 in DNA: TGTGCCACCAGCAGAGACCCGGGACAGGCGAACACCTTC.